This record concerns one T cell receptor (beta chain) sequence. Its antigen is still unknown. The data belong to a study of cytomegalovirus exposure and HLA in healthy donors. Study outcomes and limitations: Some highly shared sequence variants likely arose as a pipeline artifact.

With 60 Vbeta and 13 Jbeta primers, the PCR was carried out. The repertoire was sequenced with immunoSEQ multiplex PCR; TCRdb's copy has only in-frame clones and lacks some. The table shows about 100,000 clones, with about four fifths occurring only once. The CDR3 has 19 residues. The specimen sequenced was PBMCs. The chain couples TRBV21-1 to TRBJ1-5; the listed D gene, TRBD1, was not tested against the DNA. TRBV21-1 is a documented pseudogene. The receptor's source is a woman between 65 and 79 years old in good health and CMV-seropositive. The CDR3 sequence is CASSGRTGGDHNSNQPQHF. CDR3 DNA sequence: TGTGCCAGCAGCGGACGGACAGGGGGCGATCACAATAGCAATCAGCCCCAGCATTTT.